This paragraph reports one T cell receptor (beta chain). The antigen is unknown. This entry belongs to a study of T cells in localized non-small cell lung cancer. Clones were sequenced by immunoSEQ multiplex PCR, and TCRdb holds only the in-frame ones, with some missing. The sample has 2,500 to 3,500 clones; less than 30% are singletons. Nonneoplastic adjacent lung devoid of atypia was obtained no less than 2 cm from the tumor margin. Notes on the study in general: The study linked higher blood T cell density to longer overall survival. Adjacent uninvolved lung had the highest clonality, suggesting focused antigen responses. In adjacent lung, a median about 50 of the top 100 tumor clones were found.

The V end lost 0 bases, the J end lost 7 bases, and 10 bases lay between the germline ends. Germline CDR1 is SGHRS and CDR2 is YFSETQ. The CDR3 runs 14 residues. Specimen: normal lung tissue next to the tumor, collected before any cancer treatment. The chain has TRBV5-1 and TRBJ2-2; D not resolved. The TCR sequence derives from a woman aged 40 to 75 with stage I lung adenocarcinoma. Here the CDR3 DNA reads TGCGCCAGCAGCTTGGTGGAGTCGGGCGGGGAGCTGTTTTTT. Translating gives CASSLVESGGELFF.